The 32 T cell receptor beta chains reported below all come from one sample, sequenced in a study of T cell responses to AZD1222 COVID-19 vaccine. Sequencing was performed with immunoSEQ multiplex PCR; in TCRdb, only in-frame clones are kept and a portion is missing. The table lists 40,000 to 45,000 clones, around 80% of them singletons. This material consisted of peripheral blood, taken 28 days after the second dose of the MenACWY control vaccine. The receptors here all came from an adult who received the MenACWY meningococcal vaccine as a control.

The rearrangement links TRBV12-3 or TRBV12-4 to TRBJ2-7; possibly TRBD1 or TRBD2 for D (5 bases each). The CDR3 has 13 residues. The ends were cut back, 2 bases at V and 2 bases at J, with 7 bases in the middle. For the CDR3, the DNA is TGTGCCAGCAGTTTAAGGGGACCCTACGAGCAGTACTTC. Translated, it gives CASSLRGPYEQYF.

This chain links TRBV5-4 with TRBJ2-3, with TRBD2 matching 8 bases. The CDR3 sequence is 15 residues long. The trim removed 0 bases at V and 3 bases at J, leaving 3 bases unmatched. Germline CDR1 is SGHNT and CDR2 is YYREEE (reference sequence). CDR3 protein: CASSLASGGTDTQYF. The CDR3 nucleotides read TGTGCCAGCAGCTTGGCCAGCGGGGGTACAGATACGCAGTATTTT.

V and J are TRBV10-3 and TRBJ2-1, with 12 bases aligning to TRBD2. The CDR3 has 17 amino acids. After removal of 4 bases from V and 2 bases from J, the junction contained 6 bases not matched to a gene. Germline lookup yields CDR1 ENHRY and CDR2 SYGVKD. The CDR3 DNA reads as TGTGCCATCAGTGTCCTAGCGGGGGGGCTACCCTACAATGAGCAGTTCTTC. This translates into CAISVLAGGLPYNEQFF.

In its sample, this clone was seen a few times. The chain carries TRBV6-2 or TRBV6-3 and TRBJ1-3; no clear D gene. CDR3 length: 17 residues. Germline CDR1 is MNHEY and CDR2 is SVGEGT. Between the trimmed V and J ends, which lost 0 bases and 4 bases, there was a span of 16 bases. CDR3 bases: TGTGCCAGCAGTTACTCGACGGTCTCCTACTCCGGAAACACCATATATTTT. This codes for CASSYSTVSYSGNTIYF.

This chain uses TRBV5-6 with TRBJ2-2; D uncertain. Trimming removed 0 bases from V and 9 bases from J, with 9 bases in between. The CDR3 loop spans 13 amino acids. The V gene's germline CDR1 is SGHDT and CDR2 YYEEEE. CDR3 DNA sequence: TGTGCCAGCAGCTTGGTCCAGGCCCGGGAGCTGTTTTTT. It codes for CASSLVQARELFF.

CDR3 loop: CASSRGHIPYEQYF. The CDR3 DNA sequence: TGTGCCAGCAGCCGCGGACATATACCCTACGAGCAGTACTTC. The V gene is TRBV9, the J gene TRBJ2-7; maybe TRBD1 (5 bases). The CDR3 spans 14 residues. From germline, CDR1 is SGDLS and CDR2 YYNGEE. Trimming pared 4 bases from V and 2 bases from J, leaving 13 bases between.

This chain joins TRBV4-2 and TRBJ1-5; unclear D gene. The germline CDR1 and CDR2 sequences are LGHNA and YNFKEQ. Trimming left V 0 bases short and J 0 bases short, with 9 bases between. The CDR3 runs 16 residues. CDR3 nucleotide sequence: TGTGCCAGCAGCCAAGATCTGACCTATAGCAATCAGCCCCAGCATTTT. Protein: CASSQDLTYSNQPQHF.

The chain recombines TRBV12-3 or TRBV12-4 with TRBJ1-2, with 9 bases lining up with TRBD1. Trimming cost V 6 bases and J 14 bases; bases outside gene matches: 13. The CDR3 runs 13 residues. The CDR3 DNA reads TGTGCCAGCAGCTCAGGGACAGGGAGGGGCTCTACCTTC. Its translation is CASSSGTGRGSTF.

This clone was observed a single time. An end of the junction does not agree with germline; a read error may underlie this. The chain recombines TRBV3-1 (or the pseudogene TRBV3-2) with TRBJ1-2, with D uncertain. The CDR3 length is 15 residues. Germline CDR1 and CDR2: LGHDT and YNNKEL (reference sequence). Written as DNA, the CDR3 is TGTGCCAGCAGCCTTCGGAGGGAAAGACCCTATGACTACACCTTC. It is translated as CASSLRRERPYDYTF.

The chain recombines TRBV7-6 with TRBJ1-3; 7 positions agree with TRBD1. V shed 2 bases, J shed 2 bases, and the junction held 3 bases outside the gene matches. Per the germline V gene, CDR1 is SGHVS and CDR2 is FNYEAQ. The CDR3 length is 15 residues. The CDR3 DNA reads TGTGCCAGCAGCTTACGGCAGGGGGCTGGAAACACCATATATTTT. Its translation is CASSLRQGAGNTIYF.

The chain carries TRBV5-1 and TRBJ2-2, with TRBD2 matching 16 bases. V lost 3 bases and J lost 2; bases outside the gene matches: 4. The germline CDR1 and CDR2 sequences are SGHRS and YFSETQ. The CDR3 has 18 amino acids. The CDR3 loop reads CASSSGLAGGPNTGELFF. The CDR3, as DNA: TGCGCCAGCAGCTCGGGACTAGCGGGGGGGCCAAACACCGGGGAGCTGTTTTTT.

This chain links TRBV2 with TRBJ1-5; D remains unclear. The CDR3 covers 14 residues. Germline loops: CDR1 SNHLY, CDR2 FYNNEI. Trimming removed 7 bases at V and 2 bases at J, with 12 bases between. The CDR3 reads CASTSTAGNQPQHF. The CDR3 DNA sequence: TGTGCCAGCACATCCACGGCGGGCAATCAGCCCCAGCATTTT.

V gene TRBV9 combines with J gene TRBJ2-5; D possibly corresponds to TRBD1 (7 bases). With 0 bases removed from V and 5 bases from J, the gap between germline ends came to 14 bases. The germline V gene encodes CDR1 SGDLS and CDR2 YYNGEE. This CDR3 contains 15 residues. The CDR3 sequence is CASSVGQGGEETQYF. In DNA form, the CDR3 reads TGTGCCAGCAGCGTAGGACAGGGCGGGGAGGAGACCCAGTACTTC.

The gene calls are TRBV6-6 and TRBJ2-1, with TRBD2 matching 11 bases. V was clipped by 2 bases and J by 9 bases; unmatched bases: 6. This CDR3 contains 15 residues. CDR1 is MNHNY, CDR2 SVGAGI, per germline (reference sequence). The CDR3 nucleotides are TGTGCCAGCAGTTACGGGACGGGACTAGCGGTTGAGCAGTTCTTC. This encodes CASSYGTGLAVEQFF.

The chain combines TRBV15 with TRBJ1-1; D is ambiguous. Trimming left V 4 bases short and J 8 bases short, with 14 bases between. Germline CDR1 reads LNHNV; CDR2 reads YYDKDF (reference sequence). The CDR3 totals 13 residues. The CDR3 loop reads CATSTAGLGEAFF. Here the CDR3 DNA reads TGTGCCACCAGCACCGCGGGGTTAGGAGAAGCTTTCTTT.

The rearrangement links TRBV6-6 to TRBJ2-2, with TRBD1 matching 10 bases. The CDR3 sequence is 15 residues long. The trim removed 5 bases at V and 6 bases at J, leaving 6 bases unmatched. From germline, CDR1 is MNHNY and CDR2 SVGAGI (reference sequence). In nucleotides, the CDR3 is TGTGCCAGCAGTCTCGACAGGGGGCGCGCCGGGGAGCTGTTTTTT. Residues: CASSLDRGRAGELFF.

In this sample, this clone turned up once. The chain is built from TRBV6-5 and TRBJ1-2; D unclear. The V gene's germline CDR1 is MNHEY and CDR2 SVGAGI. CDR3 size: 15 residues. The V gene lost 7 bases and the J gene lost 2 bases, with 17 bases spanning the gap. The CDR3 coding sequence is TGTGCCAGCAATACCGGTGACGTGGGGAACTATGGCTACACCTTC. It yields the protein CASNTGDVGNYGYTF.

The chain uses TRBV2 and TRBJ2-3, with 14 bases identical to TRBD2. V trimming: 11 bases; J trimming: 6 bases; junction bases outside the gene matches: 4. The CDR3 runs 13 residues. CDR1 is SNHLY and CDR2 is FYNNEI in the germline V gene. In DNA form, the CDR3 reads TGTGCCCGGACTAGCGGGGGGACGGATACGCAGTATTTT. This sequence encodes CARTSGGTDTQYF. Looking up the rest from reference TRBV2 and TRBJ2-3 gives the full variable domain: EPEVTQTPSHQVTQMGQEVILRCVPISNHLYFYWYRQILGQKVEFLVSFYNNEISEKSEIFDDQFSVERPDGSNFTLKIRSTKLEDSAMYFCARTSGGTDTQYFGPGTRLTVL.

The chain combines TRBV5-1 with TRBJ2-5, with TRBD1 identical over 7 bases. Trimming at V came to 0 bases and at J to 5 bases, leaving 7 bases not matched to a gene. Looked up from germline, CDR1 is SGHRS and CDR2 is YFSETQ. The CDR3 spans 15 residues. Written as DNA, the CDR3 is TGCGCCAGCAGCTTGGCTCTCCAGGGACAGGAGACCCAGTACTTC. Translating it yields CASSLALQGQETQYF.

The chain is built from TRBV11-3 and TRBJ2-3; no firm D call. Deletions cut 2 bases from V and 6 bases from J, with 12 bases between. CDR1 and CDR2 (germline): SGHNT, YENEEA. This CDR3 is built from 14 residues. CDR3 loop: CASSLLGPWDTQYF. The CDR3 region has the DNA TGTGCCAGCAGCTTACTTGGCCCTTGGGATACGCAGTATTTT.

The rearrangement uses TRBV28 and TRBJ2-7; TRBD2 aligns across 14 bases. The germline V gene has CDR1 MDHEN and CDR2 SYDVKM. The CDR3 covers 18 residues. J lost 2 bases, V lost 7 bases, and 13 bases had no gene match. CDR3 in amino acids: CASTSGLAGASHPYEQYF. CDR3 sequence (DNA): TGTGCCAGCACCTCGGGACTAGCGGGAGCGTCCCATCCCTACGAGCAGTACTTC.

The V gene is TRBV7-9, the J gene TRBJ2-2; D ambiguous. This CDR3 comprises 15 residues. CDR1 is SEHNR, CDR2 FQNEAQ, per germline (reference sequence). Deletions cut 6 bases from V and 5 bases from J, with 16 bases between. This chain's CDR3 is CASRPRTLGTGELFF. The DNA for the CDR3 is TGTGCCAGCAGACCGCGGACGCTGGGGACCGGGGAGCTGTTTTTT.

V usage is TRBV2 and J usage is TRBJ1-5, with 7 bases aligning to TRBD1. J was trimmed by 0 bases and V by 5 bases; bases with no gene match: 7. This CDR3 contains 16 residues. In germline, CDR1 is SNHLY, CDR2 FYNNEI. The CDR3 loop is CASSWRGLDSNQPQHF. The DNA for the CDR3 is TGTGCCAGCAGTTGGAGGGGGCTTGATAGCAATCAGCCCCAGCATTTT.

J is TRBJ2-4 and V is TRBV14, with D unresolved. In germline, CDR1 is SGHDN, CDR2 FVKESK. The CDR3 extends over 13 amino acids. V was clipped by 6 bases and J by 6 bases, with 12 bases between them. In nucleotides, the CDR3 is TGTGCCAGCAGTCGGTTGGGGATAAACATTCAGTACTTC. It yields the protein CASSRLGINIQYF. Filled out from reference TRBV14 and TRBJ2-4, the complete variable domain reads EAGVTQFPSHSVIEKGQTVTLRCDPISGHDNLYWYRRVMGKEIKFLLHFVKESKQDESGMPNNRFLAERTGGTYSTLKVQPAELEDSGVYFCASSRLGINIQYFGAGTRLSVL.

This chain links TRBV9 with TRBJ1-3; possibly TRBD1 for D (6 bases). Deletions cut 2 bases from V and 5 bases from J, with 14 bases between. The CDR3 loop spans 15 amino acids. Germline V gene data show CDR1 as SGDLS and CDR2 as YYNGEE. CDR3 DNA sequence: TGTGCCAGCAGCGTGGACGCAGGGGTCCGAAACACCATATATTTT. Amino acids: CASSVDAGVRNTIYF.

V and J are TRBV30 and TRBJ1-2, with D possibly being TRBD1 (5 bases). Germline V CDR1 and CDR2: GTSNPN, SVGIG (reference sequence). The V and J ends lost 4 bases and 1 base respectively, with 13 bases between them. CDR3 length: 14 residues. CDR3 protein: CAWNYGGINYGYTF. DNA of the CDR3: TGTGCCTGGAATTATGGGGGGATTAACTATGGCTACACCTTC.

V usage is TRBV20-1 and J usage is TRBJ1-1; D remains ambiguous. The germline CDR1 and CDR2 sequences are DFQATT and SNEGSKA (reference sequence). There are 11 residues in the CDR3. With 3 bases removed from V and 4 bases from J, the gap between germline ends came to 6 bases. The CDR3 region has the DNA TGCAGTGCTAGTCTTATCACTGAAGCTTTCTTT. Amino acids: CSASLITEAFF.

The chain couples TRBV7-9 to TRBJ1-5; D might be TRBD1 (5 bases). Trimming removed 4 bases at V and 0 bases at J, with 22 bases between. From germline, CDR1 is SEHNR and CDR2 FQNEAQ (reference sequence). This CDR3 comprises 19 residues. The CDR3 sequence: CASSSSLGAGEYSNQPQHF. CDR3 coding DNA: TGTGCCAGCAGCTCTTCACTCGGGGCCGGAGAATATAGCAATCAGCCCCAGCATTTT.

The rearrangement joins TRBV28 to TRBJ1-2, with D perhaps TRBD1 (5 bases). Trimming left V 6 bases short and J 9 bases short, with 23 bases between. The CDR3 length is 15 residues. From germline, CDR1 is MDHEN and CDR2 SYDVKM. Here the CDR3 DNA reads TGTGCCAGCAGCCCCGTCGGTAGGGGAAAAGGTCGCTACACCTTC. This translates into CASSPVGRGKGRYTF.

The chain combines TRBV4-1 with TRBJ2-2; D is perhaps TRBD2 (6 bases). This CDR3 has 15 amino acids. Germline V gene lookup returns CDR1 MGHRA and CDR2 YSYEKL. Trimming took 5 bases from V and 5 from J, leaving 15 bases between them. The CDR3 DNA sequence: TGCGCCAGCAGCGCACCAGGGAGGAGTACCGGGGAGCTGTTTTTT. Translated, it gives CASSAPGRSTGELFF.

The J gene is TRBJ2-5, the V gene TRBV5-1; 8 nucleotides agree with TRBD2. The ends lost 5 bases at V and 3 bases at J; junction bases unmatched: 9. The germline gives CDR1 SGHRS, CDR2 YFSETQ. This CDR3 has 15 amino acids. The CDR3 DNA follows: TGCGCCAGCAGTACTGCGGGAGGCAGGGAAGAGACCCAGTACTTC. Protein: CASSTAGGREETQYF.

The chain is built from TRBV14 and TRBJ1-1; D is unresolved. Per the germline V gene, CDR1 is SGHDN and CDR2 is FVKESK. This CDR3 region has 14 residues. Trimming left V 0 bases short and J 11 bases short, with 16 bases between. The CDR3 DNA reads TGTGCCAGCAGCCAAGATCGGAGGTCCTGGATGGCTTTCTTT. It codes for CASSQDRRSWMAFF.